This T cell receptor (beta chain) stems from a study of OX40 agonist ivuxolimab in advanced cancers. Turning to the study itself: Treatment of patients was with ivuxolimab, an agonistic anti-OX40 (CD134) antibody. Patients were dosed intravenously with ivuxolimab at 0.01 to 10 mg/kg every 2 weeks. Prior therapy, whether anti-PD-1, anti-PD-L1 or anti-CTLA-4, was allowed, and under 50% had some.

Sequencing used immunoSEQ multiplex PCR; TCRdb keeps in-frame clones, though not all of them. The table has some 68,000 clones, around 86% seen once; the top ten hold around 4%. Comments on this clone: Its specificity is not known.

Study-wide results and caveats: Relative to CD4+, CD8+ T cells held more expanded clones on average.

The CDR3 spans 13 residues. The chain uses TRBV21-1 and TRBJ2-3; TRBD2, the D gene given by the table, was not confirmed from the DNA. TRBV21-1 is termed a pseudogene. The sequence was collected from an adult with an advanced solid tumor such as melanoma, head and neck, liver or kidney cancer. Sequencing was performed on CD4+ or CD8+ T cells sorted from blood, taken in a trial of the OX40 agonist ivuxolimab. The CDR3 region is CASSPRKSPGRYF. As DNA, the CDR3 is TGTGCCAGCAGCCCCCGGAAGAGCCCCGGGAGGTATTTT.